This T cell receptor beta chain derives from a study of spatial heterogeneity in lung cancer. Notes on the study in general: Tumor mutation count correlated with how many alpha and beta TCRs expanded intratumorally.

Judged by abundance, this clonotype is medium-sized. Its antigen remains unidentified. This CDR3 is built from 13 residues. The germline gives CDR1 MGHDK, CDR2 SYGVNS. Trimming removed 1 base at V and 3 bases at J, with 4 bases between. TCRdb called the 5' RACE reads again in MiXCR, with one record for every CDR3 protein. This sample has around 2,900 distinct CDR3 sequences; approximately 10% occur once, and the top ten carry 8%. Regarding time point: sample taken at primary tumor resection. The material was lung tumor tissue, obtained at surgery. The clonotype comes from a female donor with early-stage non-small cell lung cancer. The gene calls are TRBV25-1 and TRBJ2-1; D unclear. The CDR3 here is CASSESIYNEQFF. The CDR3 coding sequence is TGTGCCAGCAGTGAATCGATCTACAATGAGCAGTTCTTC.